Listed below are T cell receptor beta chains from one sample, sequenced in a study of blood T cells in healthy people across ages. TCRdb redid the calling of the 5' RACE reads with MiXCR, one entry per CDR3 protein. The sample includes hundreds of thousands of distinct CDR3 sequences, approximately 53% of them seen just once. Sequences were obtained from blood. The receptor set was obtained from an older man in good health. The CDR3 runs from the conserved cysteine through the conserved F or W. The D gene is left open where the match is weak. Clone size is shown for a subset of rows, as once, few, many or a class of expanded clone.

V gene	clone size	D gene	J gene	CDR3 protein	CDR3 DNA
TRBV7-2	-	-	TRBJ2-5	CASSSQGGGRETQYF	TGTGCCAGCAGCTCACAAGGGGGAGGGAGGGAGACCCAGTACTTC
TRBV9	-	-	TRBJ2-3	CASSVEGRDTDTQYF	TGTGCCAGCAGCGTAGAGGGCAGGGACACAGATACGCAGTATTTT
TRBV7-2	-	TRBD2	TRBJ2-5	CASSYTPSGSPGTQYF	TGTGCCAGCAGCTACACGCCTAGCGGCAGCCCTGGGACCCAGTACTTC
TRBV27	few	-	TRBJ2-7	CASSIRLSLEQYF	TGTGCCAGCAGTATACGGCTGTCTCTCGAGCAGTACTTC
TRBV9	-	-	TRBJ2-5	CATHRTTDWETQYF	TGTGCCACTCACCGTACAACAGATTGGGAGACCCAGTACTTC
TRBV2	-	-	TRBJ2-4	CASSGGHKNIQYF	TGTGCCAGCAGTGGGGGGCACAAAAACATTCAGTACTTC
TRBV27	-	-	TRBJ2-1	CASRALGGYNEQFF	TGTGCCAGCAGGGCCCTTGGAGGGTACAATGAGCAGTTCTTC
TRBV7-9	few	-	TRBJ1-1	CASSLSQNTEAFF	TGTGCCAGCAGCTTAAGTCAGAACACTGAAGCTTTCTTT
TRBV7-2	few	-	TRBJ1-2	CASSLEQGRNGYTF	TGTGCCAGCAGCTTAGAGCAGGGGAGGAATGGCTACACCTTC
TRBV29-1	-	TRBD2	TRBJ2-3	CSALAGGGYAYF	TGCAGCGCACTAGCGGGAGGAGGATACGCGTATTTT
TRBV6-6	-	-	TRBJ1-5	CASSYSTQPKLPQHF	TGTGCCAGCAGTTACTCGACCCAACCTAAATTGCCCCAGCATTTT
TRBV24-1	-	TRBD2	TRBJ2-3	CATSDPTSGIADTQYF	TGTGCCACCAGTGACCCGACTAGCGGGATAGCAGATACGCAGTATTTT
TRBV10-3	-	-	TRBJ2-5	CATGMGTRETQYF	TGTGCCACCGGGATGGGGACGCGCGAGACCCAGTACTTC
TRBV10-1	few	TRBD2	TRBJ2-1	CASSPGLAYPYNEQFF	TGCGCCAGCAGCCCGGGACTAGCGTATCCCTACAATGAGCAGTTCTTC
TRBV7-2	once	TRBD2	TRBJ2-5	CASSLRGLAGETQYF	TGTGCCAGCAGCCTTCGGGGACTAGCCGGAGAGACCCAGTACTTC
TRBV20-1	few	-	TRBJ2-1	CSARDGSLGYNEQFF	TGCAGTGCTAGAGATGGTAGTCTCGGCTACAATGAGCAGTTCTTC
TRBV4-1	-	-	TRBJ2-7	CASSQATDLHYEQYF	TGCGCCAGCAGCCAAGCAACAGACCTGCACTACGAGCAGTACTTC
TRBV5-1	-	TRBD2	TRBJ2-7	CASSKGLADPSYEQYF	TGCGCCAGCAGCAAGGGACTAGCGGACCCCTCCTACGAGCAGTACTTC
TRBV4-2	few	-	TRBJ2-1	CASSQAPQTGDNEQFF	TGTGCCAGCAGCCAAGCTCCCCAGACGGGGGACAATGAGCAGTTCTTC
TRBV7-2	-	TRBD2	TRBJ2-4	CASSFGLALEQYF	TGTGCCAGCAGCTTTGGACTAGCGTTGGAGCAGTACTTC
TRBV27	-	-	TRBJ2-3	CASSLEMLDTQYF	TGTGCCAGCAGTTTAGAAATGTTGGATACGCAGTATTTT
TRBV6-1	few	-	TRBJ2-7	CASSEGASLVGYEQYF	TGTGCCAGCAGTGAAGGTGCCTCGCTGGTGGGCTACGAGCAGTACTTC
TRBV6-5	-	-	TRBJ2-3	CASSSPGGTDTQYF	TGTGCCAGCAGTTCCCCCGGGGGAACAGATACGCAGTATTTT
TRBV25-1	once	-	TRBJ1-4	CASNSINEKLFF	TGTGCCAGCAATTCGATTAATGAAAAACTGTTTTTT
TRBV5-4	-	-	TRBJ2-3	CASSLPTRDTQYF	TGTGCCAGCAGCCTGCCCACCCGGGATACGCAGTATTTT
TRBV5-1	-	-	TRBJ2-1	CASGGRRSYNEQFF	TGCGCCAGTGGAGGGAGGCGGTCCTACAATGAGCAGTTCTTC
TRBV29-1	once	-	TRBJ2-7	CSVGPRVSYNEQYF	TGCAGCGTTGGGCCCCGAGTTTCCTACAATGAGCAGTACTTC
TRBV5-1	-	-	TRBJ2-1	CASSTDHRKYNEQFF	TGCGCCAGCAGCACGGACCACCGCAAATACAATGAGCAGTTCTTC
TRBV20-1	many	TRBD2	TRBJ2-1	CSARGMTSGRLNNEQFF	TGCAGTGCTAGAGGTATGACTAGCGGGAGACTTAACAATGAGCAGTTCTTC
TRBV2	-	-	TRBJ2-7	CASSEGQAPSGQYF	TGTGCCAGCAGTGAAGGACAGGCCCCCTCGGGGCAGTACTTC
TRBV28	-	-	TRBJ1-2	CASSPPRVYGYTF	TGTGCCAGCAGCCCCCCCAGGGTCTATGGCTACACCTTC
TRBV7-2	-	TRBD2	TRBJ2-7	CASSLAPLAGVGEQYF	TGTGCCAGCAGCTTAGCGCCGCTAGCGGGAGTAGGCGAGCAGTACTTC
TRBV11-2	-	-	TRBJ2-5	CASSSLGYSLETQYF	TGTGCCAGCAGCTCTCTTGGGTACAGTTTGGAGACCCAGTACTTC
TRBV6-5	-	TRBD1	TRBJ2-7	CASSIQGATYEQYF	TGTGCCAGCAGTATTCAGGGGGCGACCTACGAGCAGTACTTC
TRBV3-1	-	-	TRBJ2-5	CASSPTAGSCEQYF	TGTGCCAGCAGCCCCACGGCAGGGTCCTGTGAGCAGTACTTC
TRBV12-3/TRBV12-4	-	TRBD2	TRBJ2-5	CASSFGTSFYETQYF	TGTGCCAGCAGTTTTGGGACTAGTTTTTACGAGACCCAGTACTTC
TRBV2	-	-	TRBJ2-7	CASSEAQGGTQYF	TGTGCCAGCAGTGAAGCACAAGGGGGGACACAGTACTTC
TRBV27	few	-	TRBJ2-3	CASSLGSRTDTQYF	TGTGCCAGCAGTTTAGGGTCGCGCACAGATACGCAGTATTTT
TRBV18	-	TRBD1	TRBJ2-3	CASSPRGQGVDTQYF	TGTGCCAGCTCACCAAGGGGACAGGGAGTAGATACGCAGTATTTT
TRBV20-1	few	-	TRBJ2-1	CSARGPPYNEQFF	TGCAGTGCTAGAGGCCCCCCCTACAATGAGCAGTTCTTC
TRBV6-5	-	-	TRBJ2-7	CASSYSEGSSYEQYF	TGTGCCAGCAGTTACTCTGAGGGCTCCTCCTACGAGCAGTACTTC
TRBV5-4	-	TRBD1	TRBJ2-1	CASSLGDRDDNEQFF	TGTGCCAGCAGCTTAGGGGACAGGGATGACAATGAGCAGTTCTTC
TRBV6-1	few	-	TRBJ1-2	CASIRTGSYTF	TGTGCCAGCATTCGGACGGGGAGCTACACCTTC
TRBV2	few	TRBD2	TRBJ2-3	CASRTSGSGADTQYF	TGTGCCAGCAGGACTAGCGGGAGTGGGGCAGATACGCAGTATTTT
TRBV6-2/TRBV6-3	-	TRBD2	TRBJ2-1	CASSYRGLAGAHEQFF	TGTGCCAGCAGTTACAGGGGACTAGCGGGAGCTCATGAGCAGTTCTTC
TRBV12-3/TRBV12-4	few	-	TRBJ2-7	CASSPPGVASTYEQYF	TGTGCCAGCAGTCCCCCTGGGGTAGCAAGCACCTACGAGCAGTACTTC
TRBV30	-	-	TRBJ1-2	CAWSLGGRDYGYTF	TGTGCCTGGAGTCTGGGAGGCAGGGACTATGGCTACACCTTC
TRBV6-2/TRBV6-3	-	-	TRBJ2-7	CASSYGAGADEQYF	TGTGCCAGCAGTTACGGGGCAGGGGCGGACGAGCAGTACTTC
TRBV15	-	-	TRBJ1-4	CATSRDPGMGEKLFF	TGTGCCACCAGCAGAGATCCAGGAATGGGTGAAAAACTGTTTTTT
TRBV14	-	-	TRBJ2-3	CASSQEGVFGSPRADTQYF	TGTGCCAGCAGCCAAGAAGGCGTGTTCGGGAGCCCGAGAGCAGATACGCAGTATTTT
TRBV16	-	-	TRBJ2-3	CASSPVRTADTQYF	TGTGCCAGCAGCCCTGTACGGACAGCAGATACGCAGTATTTT
TRBV4-1	-	-	TRBJ1-2	CASSQEPGYYGYTF	TGCGCCAGCAGCCAAGAGCCAGGGTACTATGGCTACACCTTC
TRBV5-1	-	TRBD2	TRBJ2-7	CASARSGSVYEQYF	TGCGCCAGCGCCCGAAGCGGGAGCGTCTACGAGCAGTACTTC
TRBV6-2/TRBV6-3	-	-	TRBJ2-5	CASSYAGARTQYF	TGTGCCAGCAGTTACGCAGGGGCTCGGACCCAGTACTTC
TRBV27	few	TRBD2	TRBJ2-7	CASSFAGTSSGEQYF	TGTGCCAGCAGTTTCGCCGGGACTAGCTCGGGGGAGCAGTACTTC
TRBV12-3/TRBV12-4	-	-	TRBJ2-7	CASSFGREKLEQYF	TGTGCCAGCAGTTTTGGCAGGGAAAAACTAGAACAGTACTTC
TRBV29-1	-	TRBD1	TRBJ2-7	CSVEDGQAQQYF	TGCAGCGTTGAAGATGGACAGGCTCAGCAGTACTTC
TRBV5-1	-	-	TRBJ1-2	CASSLKRLDGYTF	TGCGCCAGCAGCTTGAAGAGGCTTGATGGCTACACCTTC
TRBV20-1	-	-	TRBJ1-1	CSAATGVRMNTEAFF	TGCAGTGCTGCAACAGGTGTTCGGATGAACACTGAAGCTTTCTTT
TRBV7-3	-	-	TRBJ2-3	CASSPGDPLTQYF	TGTGCCAGCAGCCCGGGGGACCCTCTTACGCAGTATTTT